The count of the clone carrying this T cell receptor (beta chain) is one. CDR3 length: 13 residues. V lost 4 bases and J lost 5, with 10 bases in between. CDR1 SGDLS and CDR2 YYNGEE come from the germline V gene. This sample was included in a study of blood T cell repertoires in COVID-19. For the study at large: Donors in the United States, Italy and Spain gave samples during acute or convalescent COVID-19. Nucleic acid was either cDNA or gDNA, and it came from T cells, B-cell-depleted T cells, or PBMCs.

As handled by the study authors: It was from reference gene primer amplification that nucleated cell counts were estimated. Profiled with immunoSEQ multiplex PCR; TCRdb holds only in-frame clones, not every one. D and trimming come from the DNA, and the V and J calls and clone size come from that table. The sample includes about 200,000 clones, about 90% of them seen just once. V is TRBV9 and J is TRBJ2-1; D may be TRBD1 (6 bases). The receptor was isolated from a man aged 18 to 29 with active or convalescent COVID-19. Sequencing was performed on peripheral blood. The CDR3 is CASSSQGHNEQFF. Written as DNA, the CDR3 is TGTGCCAGCAGCTCGCAGGGGCACAATGAGCAGTTCTTC. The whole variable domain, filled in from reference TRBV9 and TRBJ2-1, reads DSGVTQTPKHLITATGQRVTLRCSPRSGDLSVYWYQQSLDQGLQFLIQYYNGEERAKGNILERFSAQQFPDLHSELNLSSLELGDSALYFCASSSQGHNEQFFGPGTRLTVL.